Listed below are T cell receptor beta chains from one sample, sequenced in a study of cytomegalovirus exposure and HLA in healthy donors. Repertoires were generated with immunoSEQ multiplex PCR, while TCRdb's copy carries only in-frame clones and drops some. The repertoire table contains roughly 40,000 clones. The sequenced sample consisted of PBMCs. The receptor source for this set is a man aged 25 to 40 in good health and CMV-seronegative. The CDR3 runs from the conserved cysteine through the conserved F or W. A D gene is named only where the DNA matches it firmly.

TRBJ2-5 | TRBV18 | - | TGTGCCAGCTCACTAAGCGCCGGTGAAGAGACCCAGTACTTC | CASSLSAGEETQYF
TRBJ1-1 | TRBV5-6 | - | TGTGCCAGCAGCCCTCCAGGGGAGACTGAAGCTTTCTTT | CASSPPGETEAFF
TRBJ1-5 | TRBV12-5 | - | TGTGCTAGTGGTTCCGGCCGGCCGGGGAATCAGCCCCAGCATTTT | CASGSGRPGNQPQHF
TRBJ2-1 | TRBV7-2 | TRBD2 | TGTGCCAGCAGTCGCTCTAGCGGGAGGGCCGGTGGTGAGCAGTTCTTC | CASSRSSGRAGGEQFF
TRBJ1-3 | TRBV6-5 | - | TGTGCCAGCAGTTACTTTCAAGGAAACACCATATATTTT | CASSYFQGNTIYF
TRBJ2-1 | TRBV9 | - | TGTGCCAGCAGCGTAGAGGCCGGGAGAAGATGGGATGAGCAGTTCTTC | CASSVEAGRRWDEQFF
TRBJ2-7 | TRBV15 | - | TGTGCCACCAGCAGGGACTCGGCCTACGAGCAGTACTTC | CATSRDSAYEQYF
TRBJ1-2 | TRBV9 | TRBD1 | TGTGCCAGCAGCCTTGGGACAGGAGGCTACACCTTC | CASSLGTGGYTF
TRBJ2-1 | TRBV29-1 | - | TGCAGCGTCGTCGGACAGCAGAGATCTCACGGTGAGCAGTTCTTC | CSVVGQQRSHGEQFF
TRBJ2-4 | TRBV30 | TRBD1 | TGTGCCTGGAGTACCCTGGGACAGTCGATAGCCAAAAACATTCAGTACTTC | CAWSTLGQSIAKNIQYF
TRBJ2-7 | TRBV14 | - | TGTGCCAGCAGCCAAGTTCCACAGTCGGGGGAGCAGTACTTC | CASSQVPQSGEQYF
TRBJ2-7 | TRBV30 | - | TGTGCCTGGAAGAACCGGGGGGCTAGAGACGAGCAGTACTTC | CAWKNRGARDEQYF
TRBJ2-7 | TRBV6-5 | - | TGTGCCAGCAGACGGGGTCAGTACGAGCAGTACTTC | CASRRGQYEQYF
TRBJ1-1 | TRBV4-3 | - | TGCGCCAGCAGCCAAGATTCCGGGGGGAACACTGAAGCTTTCTTT | CASSQDSGGNTEAFF
TRBJ2-4 | TRBV19 | TRBD2 | TGTGCCAGTAGTATTTTTGGACTAGCGGGAGGCAAAAACATTCAGTACTTC | CASSIFGLAGGKNIQYF
TRBJ1-2 | TRBV18 | - | TGTGCCAGCTCTTCAAACTATGGCTACACCTTC | CASSSNYGYTF